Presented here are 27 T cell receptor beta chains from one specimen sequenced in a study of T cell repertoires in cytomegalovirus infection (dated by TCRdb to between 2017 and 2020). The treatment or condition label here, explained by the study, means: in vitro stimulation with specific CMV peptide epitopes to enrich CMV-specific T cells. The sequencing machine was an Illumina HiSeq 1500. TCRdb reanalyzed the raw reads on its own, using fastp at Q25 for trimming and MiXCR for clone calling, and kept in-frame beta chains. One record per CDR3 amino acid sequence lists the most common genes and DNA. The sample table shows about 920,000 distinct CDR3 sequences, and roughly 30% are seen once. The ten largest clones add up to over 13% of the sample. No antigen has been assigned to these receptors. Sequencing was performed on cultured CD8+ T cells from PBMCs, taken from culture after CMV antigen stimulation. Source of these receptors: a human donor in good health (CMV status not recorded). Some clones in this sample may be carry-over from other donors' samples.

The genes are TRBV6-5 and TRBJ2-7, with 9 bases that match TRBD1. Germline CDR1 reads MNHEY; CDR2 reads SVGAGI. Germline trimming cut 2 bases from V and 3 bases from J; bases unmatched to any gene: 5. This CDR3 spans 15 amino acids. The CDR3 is CASSYADRGGYEQYF. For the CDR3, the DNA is TGTGCCAGCAGTTACGCGGACAGGGGCGGCTACGAGCAGTACTTC.

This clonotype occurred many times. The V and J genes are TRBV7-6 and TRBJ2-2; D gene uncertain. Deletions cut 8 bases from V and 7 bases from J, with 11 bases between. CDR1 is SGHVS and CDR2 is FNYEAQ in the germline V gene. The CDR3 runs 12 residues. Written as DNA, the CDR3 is TGTGCCAGCGTAGGAATCGGCGGGGAGCTGTTTTTT. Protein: CASVGIGGELFF.

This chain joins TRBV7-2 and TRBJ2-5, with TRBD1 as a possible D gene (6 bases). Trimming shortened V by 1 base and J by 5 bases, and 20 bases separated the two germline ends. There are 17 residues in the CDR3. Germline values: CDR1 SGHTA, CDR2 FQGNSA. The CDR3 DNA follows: TGTGCCAGCAGCTTAGTCGACAGGCCAAGAAGTGGGGAGACCCAGTACTTC. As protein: CASSLVDRPRSGETQYF. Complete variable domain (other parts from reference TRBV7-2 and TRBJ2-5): GAGVSQSPSNKVTEKGKDVELRCDPISGHTALYWYRQSLGQGLEFLIYFQGNSAPDKSGLPSDRFSAERTGGSVSTLTIQRTQQEDSAVYLCASSLVDRPRSGETQYFGPGTRLLVL.

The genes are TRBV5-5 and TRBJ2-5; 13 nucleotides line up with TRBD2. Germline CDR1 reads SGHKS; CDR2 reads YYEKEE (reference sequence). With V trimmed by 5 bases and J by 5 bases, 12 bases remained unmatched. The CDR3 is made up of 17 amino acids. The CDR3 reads CASSLAPTSGGAETQYF. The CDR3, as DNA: TGTGCCAGCAGTCTAGCCCCTACTAGCGGGGGGGCGGAGACCCAGTACTTC.

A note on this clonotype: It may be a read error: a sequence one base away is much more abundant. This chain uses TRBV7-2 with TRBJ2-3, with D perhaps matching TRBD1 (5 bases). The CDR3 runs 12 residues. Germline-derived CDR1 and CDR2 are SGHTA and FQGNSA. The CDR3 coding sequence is TGTGTCAGCAGCTTAGACAAGGGGTCGCAGTATTTT. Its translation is CVSSLDKGSQYF.

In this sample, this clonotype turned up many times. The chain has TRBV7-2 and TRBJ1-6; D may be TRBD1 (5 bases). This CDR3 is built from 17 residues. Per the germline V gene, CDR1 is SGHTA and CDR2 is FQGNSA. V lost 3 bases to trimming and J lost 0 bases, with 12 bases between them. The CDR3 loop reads CASSFRQLSSYNSPLHF. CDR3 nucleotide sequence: TGTGCCAGCAGCTTTAGACAGTTAAGCTCCTATAATTCACCCCTCCACTTT.

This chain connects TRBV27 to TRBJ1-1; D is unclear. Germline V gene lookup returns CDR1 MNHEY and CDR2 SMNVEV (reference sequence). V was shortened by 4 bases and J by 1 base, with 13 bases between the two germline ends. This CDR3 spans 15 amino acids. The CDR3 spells CASSYRLNQNTEAFF. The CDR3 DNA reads TGTGCCAGCAGTTACCGACTGAATCAGAACACTGAAGCTTTCTTT.

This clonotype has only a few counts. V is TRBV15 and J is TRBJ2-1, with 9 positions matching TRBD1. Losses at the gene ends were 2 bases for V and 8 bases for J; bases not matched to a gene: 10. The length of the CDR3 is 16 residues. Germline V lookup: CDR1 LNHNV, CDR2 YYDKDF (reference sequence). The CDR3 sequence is CATSRPPGQGMDEQFF. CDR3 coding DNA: TGTGCCACCAGCAGACCCCCGGGACAGGGAATGGATGAGCAGTTCTTC.

The CDR3 DNA reads as TGTGCCAGCAGCTTAGTATCCCCGGAAGAGACCCAGTACTTC. Residues: CASSLVSPEETQYF. The rearrangement links TRBV7-9 to TRBJ2-5; no reliable D call. CDR1 SEHNR and CDR2 FQNEAQ come from the germline V gene (reference sequence). The CDR3 length is 14 residues. Trimming pared 1 base from V and 3 bases from J, leaving 9 bases between. The full variable domain, with the rest looked up from reference TRBV7-9 and TRBJ2-5, is DTGVSQNPRHKITKRGQNVTFRCDPISEHNRLYWYRQTLGQGPEFLTYFQNEAQLEKSRLLSDRFSAERPKGSFSTLEIQRTEQGDSAMYLCASSLVSPEETQYFGPGTRLLVL.

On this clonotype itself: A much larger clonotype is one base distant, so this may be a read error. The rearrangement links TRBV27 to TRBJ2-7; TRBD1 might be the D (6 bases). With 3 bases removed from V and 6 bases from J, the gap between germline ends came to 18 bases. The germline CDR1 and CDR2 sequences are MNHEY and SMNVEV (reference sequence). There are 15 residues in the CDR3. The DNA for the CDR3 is TGTGCCAGCAGTTTCATCTGGACAGTGGATATCGAGCAGTACTTC. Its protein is CASSFIWTVDIEQYF.

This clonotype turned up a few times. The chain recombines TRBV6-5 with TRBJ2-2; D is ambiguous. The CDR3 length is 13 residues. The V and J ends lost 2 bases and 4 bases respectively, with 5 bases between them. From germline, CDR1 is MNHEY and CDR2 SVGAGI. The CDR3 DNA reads TGTGCCAGCAGTTACGACGGCACCGGGGAGCTGTTTTTT. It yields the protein CASSYDGTGELFF.

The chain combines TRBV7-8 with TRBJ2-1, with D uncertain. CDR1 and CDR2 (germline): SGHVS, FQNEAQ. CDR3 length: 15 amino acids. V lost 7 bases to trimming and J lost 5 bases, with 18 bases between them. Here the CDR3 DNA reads TGTGCCAGCAACCGTGAGAGTTCGTGGCACAATGAGCAGTTCTTC. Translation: CASNRESSWHNEQFF.

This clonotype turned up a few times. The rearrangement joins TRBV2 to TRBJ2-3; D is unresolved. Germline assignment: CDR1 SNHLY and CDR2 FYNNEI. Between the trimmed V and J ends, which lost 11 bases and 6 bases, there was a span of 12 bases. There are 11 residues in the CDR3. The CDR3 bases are TGTGCCGACCAAGGGCGGGATACGCAGTATTTT. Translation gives CADQGRDTQYF.

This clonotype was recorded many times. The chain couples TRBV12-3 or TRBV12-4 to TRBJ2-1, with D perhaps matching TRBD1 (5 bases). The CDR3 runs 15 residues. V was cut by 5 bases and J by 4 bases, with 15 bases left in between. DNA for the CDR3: TGTGCCAGCAGTCCACCAGGGCAGTATTACAATGAGCAGTTCTTC. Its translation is CASSPPGQYYNEQFF.

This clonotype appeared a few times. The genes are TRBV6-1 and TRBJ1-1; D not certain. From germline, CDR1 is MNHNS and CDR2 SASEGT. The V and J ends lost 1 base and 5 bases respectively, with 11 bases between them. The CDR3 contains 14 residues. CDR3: CASSEVQVRTEAFF. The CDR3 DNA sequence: TGTGCCAGCAGTGAAGTCCAGGTGAGGACTGAAGCTTTCTTT.

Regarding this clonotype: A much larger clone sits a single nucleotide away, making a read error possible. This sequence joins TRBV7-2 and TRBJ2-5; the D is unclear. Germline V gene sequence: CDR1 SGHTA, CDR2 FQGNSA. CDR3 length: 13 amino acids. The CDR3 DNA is TGTGCCAACAGCCCAACTATGTGGGAGACCCAGTACTTC. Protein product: CANSPTMWETQYF.

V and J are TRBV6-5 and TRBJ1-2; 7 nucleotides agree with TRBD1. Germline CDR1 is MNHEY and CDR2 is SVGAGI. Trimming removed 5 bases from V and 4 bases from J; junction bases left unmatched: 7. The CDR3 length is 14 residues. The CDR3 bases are TGTGCCAGCAGTCACAACAGGGGACTCTATGGCTACACCTTC. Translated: CASSHNRGLYGYTF.

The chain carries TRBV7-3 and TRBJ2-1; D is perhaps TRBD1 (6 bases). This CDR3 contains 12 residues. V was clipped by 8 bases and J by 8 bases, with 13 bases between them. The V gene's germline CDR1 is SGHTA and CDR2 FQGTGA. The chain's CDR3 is CASGLQGDEQFF. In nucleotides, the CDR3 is TGTGCCAGCGGATTACAGGGCGATGAGCAGTTCTTC.

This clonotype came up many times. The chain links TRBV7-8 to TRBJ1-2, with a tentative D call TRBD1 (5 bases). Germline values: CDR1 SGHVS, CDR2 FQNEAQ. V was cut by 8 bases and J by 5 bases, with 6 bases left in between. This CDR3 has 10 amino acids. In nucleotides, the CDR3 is TGTGCCAGCGGGGGATATGGCTACACCTTC. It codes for CASGGYGYTF.

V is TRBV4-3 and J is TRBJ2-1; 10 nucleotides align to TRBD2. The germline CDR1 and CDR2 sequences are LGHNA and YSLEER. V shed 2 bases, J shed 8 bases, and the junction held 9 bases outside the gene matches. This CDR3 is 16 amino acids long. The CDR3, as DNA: TGCGCCAGCAGCCAATTAAGGGTAGCGGGGGGTTATGAGCAGTTCTTC. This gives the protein CASSQLRVAGGYEQFF.

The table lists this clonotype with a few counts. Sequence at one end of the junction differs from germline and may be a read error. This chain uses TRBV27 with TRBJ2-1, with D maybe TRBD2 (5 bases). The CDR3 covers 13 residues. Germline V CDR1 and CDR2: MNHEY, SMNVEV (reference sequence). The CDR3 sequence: CASSPPSDFQQSF. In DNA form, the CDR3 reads TGTGCCAGCAGTCCTCCGTCGGACTTCCAGCAGTCCTTC.

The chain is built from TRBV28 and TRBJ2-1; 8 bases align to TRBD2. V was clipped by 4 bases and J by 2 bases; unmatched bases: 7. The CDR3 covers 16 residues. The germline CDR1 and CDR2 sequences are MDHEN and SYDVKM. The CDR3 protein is CASSSESGGPYNEQFF. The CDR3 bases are TGTGCCAGCAGTTCGGAATCGGGGGGGCCCTACAATGAGCAGTTCTTC.

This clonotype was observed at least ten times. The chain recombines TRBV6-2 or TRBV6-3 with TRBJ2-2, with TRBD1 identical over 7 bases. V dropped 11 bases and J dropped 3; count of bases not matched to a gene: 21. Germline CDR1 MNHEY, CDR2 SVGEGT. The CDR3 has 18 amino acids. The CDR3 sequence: CAGQRRGGIGSYTGELFF. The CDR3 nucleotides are TGTGCCGGCCAACGTCGAGGGGGCATTGGGTCGTACACCGGGGAGCTGTTTTTT.

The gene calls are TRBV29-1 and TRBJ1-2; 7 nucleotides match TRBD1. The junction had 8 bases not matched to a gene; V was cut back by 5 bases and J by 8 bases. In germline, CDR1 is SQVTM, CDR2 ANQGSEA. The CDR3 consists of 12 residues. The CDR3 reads CSVPLTGNGYTF. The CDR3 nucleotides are TGCAGCGTTCCATTGACAGGGAACGGCTACACCTTC.

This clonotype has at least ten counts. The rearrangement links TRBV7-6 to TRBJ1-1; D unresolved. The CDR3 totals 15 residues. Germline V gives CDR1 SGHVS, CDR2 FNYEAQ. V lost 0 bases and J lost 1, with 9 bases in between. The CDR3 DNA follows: TGTGCCAGCAGCTTAGCGTGGTCAGGGAACACTGAAGCTTTCTTT. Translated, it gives CASSLAWSGNTEAFF. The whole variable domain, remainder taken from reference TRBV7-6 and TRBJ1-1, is GAGVSQSPRYKVTKRGQDVALRCDPISGHVSLYWYRQALGQGPEFLTYFNYEAQQDKSGLPNDRFSAERPEGSISTLTIQRTEQRDSAMYRCASSLAWSGNTEAFFGQGTRLTVV.

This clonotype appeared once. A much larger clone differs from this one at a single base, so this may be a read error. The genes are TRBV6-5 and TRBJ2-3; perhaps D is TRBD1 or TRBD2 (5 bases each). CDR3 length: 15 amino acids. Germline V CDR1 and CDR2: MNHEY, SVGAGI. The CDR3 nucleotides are TGTGCCAGCAGTTGGGGCGGGCTTGGCACAGATACGCGGTATTTT. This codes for CASSWGGLGTDTRYF.

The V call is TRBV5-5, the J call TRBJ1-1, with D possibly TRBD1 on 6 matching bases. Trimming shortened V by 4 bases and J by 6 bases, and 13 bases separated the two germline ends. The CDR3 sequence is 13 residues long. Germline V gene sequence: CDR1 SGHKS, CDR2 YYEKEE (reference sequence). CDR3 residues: CASSITGHAEAFF. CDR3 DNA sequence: TGTGCCAGCAGCATAACGGGACACGCTGAAGCTTTCTTT.